This T cell receptor (beta chain) was observed in a study of regulatory T cells in long-lasting Graves disease. Overall study results and limits: TCR diversity in persistent Graves' patients was below that of newly diagnosed ones. Those with persistent disease had in common more public clonotypes (fewer than 3,000) than new patients (approximately 970). The work looked only at peripheral blood and did not look at thyroid tissue.

Regarding time point: newly diagnosed GD, antithyroid drugs for less than 3 months. PBMC RNA was the source of the TCR library. Those enrolled as patients came out of an endocrinology department in Xi'an, China. Combining iRepertoire HTBI primers with Arm-PCR of CDR3 regions, the authors built TCR beta libraries. MiXCR, applied by TCRdb to the multiplex PCR reads, yields one record per CDR3 protein. The profile shows approximately 210,000 distinct CDR3 sequences, about 17% of them singletons. The germline V gene encodes CDR1 SGDLS and CDR2 YYNGEE. V shed 3 bases and J shed 6 bases, with 7 bases lying between them. The CDR3 spans 13 residues. Notes on this clonotype: Its antigen is not identified.

The V call is TRBV9, the J call TRBJ2-6; D gene ambiguous. This TCR came from a female donor with Graves disease. Sequenced material: peripheral blood mononuclear cells (PBMCs), taken at new diagnosis, from a patient treated with antithyroid drugs. The CDR3 DNA sequence: TGTGCCAGCAGCGCCCCCTCGGCCAACGTCCTGACTTTC. Translation gives CASSAPSANVLTF.